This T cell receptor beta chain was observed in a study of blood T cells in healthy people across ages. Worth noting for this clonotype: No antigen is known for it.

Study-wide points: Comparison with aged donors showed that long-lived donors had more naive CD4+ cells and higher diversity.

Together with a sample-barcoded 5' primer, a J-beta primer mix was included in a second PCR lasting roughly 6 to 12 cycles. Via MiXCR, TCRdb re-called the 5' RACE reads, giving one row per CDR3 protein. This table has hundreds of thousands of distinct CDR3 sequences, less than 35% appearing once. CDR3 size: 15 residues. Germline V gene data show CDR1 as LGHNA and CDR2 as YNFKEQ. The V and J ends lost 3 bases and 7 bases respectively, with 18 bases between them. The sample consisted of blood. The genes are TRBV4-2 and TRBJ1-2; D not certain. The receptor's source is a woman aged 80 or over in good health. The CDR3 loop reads CASSQDVKLSGGYTF. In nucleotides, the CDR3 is TGTGCCAGCAGCCAGGACGTTAAACTATCGGGTGGCTACACCTTC.